This T cell receptor delta chain stems from a study of Vδ1+ human thymocytes. Vdelta1+ thymocyte sorts reached between roughly 98% and 99.6% purity. Germline CDR1 reads TSWWSYY; CDR2 reads QGS. V lost 0 bases, J lost 2 bases, and 15 bases stayed unmatched. The CDR3 is 20 residues long. As concerns this clone: Its antigen is currently unknown.

The template was reverse-transcribed extracted RNA. The CDR3 regions were amplified by multiplex PCR from V-gene primers to a constant-region primer. TCRdb called clones from the multiplex PCR reads again using CATT. The profile shows 80,000 or so delta-chain clones, around 34% of them singletons. Study results and limitations: Highly polyclonal TRG and TRD repertoires with Gaussian CDR3 length distributions appeared in thymus.

Sequencing was performed on Vdelta1+ gamma-delta thymocytes from the thymus. Subset specified: FACS-sorted CD3+ TCRalphabeta- TCRVdelta1+ TCRVdelta2- thymocytes. V usage is TRDV1 and J usage is TRDJ1; 10 nucleotides align to TRDD3. This clonotype was obtained from a boy under two years old who had congenital heart surgery. The chain's CDR3 is CALGELYLGGIRGGTDKLIF. The CDR3 nucleotides read TGTGCTCTTGGGGAACTTTACCTCGGGGGGATACGCGGGGGGACCGATAAACTCATCTTT.